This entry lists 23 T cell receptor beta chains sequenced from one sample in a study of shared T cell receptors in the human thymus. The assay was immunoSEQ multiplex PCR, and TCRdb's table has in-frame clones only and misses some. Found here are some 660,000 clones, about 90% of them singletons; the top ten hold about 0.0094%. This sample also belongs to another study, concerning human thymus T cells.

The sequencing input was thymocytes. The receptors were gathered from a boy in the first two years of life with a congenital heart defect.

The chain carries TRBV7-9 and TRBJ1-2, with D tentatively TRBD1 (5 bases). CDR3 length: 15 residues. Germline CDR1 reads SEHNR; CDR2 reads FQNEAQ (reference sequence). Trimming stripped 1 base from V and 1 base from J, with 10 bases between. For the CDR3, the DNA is TGTGCCAGCAGCTTAGTGGGCAGGGTTAACTATGGCTACACCTTC. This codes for CASSLVGRVNYGYTF. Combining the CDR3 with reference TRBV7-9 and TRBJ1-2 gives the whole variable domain DTGVSQNPRHKITKRGQNVTFRCDPISEHNRLYWYRQTLGQGPEFLTYFQNEAQLEKSRLLSDRFSAERPKGSFSTLEIQRTEQGDSAMYLCASSLVGRVNYGYTFGSGTRLTVV.

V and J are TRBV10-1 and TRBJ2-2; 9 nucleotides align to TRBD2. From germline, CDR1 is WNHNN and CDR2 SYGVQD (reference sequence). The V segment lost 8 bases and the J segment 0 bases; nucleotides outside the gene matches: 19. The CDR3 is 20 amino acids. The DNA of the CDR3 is TGCGCCAGCGGAACCTCCCCTGGACTAGCGTCGAAACCGAACACCGGGGAGCTGTTTTTT. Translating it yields CASGTSPGLASKPNTGELFF.

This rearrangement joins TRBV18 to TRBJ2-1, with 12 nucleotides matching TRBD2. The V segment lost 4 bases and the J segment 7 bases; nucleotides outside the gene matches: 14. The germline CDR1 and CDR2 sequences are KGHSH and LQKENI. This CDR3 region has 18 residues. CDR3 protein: CASSRRGKGLAGLNEQFF. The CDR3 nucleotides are TGTGCCAGCTCACGGAGAGGGAAAGGACTAGCGGGACTAAATGAGCAGTTCTTC. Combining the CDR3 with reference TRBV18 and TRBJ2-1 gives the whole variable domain NAGVMQNPRHLVRRRGQEARLRCSPMKGHSHVYWYRQLPEEGLKFMVYLQKENIIDESGMPKERFSAEFPKEGPSILRIQQVVRGDSAAYFCASSRRGKGLAGLNEQFFGPGTRLTVL.

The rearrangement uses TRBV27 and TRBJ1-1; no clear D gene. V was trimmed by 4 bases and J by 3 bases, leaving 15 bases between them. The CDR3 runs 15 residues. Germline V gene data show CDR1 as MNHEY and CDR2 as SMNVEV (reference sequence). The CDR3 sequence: CASSSGGPDHTEAFF. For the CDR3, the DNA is TGTGCCAGCAGTTCGGGAGGGCCGGACCACACTGAAGCTTTCTTT.

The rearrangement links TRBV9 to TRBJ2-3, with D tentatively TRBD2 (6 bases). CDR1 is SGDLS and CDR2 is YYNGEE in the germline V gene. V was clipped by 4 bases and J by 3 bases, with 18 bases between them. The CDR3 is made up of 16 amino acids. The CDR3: CASSPRRGRHTDTQYF. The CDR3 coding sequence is TGTGCCAGCAGCCCGCGGAGGGGCCGACATACAGATACGCAGTATTTT.

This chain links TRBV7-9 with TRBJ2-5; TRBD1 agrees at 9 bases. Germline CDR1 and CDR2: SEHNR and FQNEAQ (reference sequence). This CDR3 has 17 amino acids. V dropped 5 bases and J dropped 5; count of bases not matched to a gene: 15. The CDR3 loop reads CASSLGDREGVWETQYF. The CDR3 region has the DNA TGTGCCAGCAGCCTCGGGGACAGGGAGGGCGTGTGGGAGACCCAGTACTTC.

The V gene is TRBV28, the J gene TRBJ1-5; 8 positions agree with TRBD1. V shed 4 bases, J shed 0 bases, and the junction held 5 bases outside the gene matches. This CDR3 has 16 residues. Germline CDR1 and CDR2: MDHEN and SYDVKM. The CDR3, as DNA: TGTGCCAGCAGTTCCGGGACAGGCAATAGCAATCAGCCCCAGCATTTT. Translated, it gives CASSSGTGNSNQPQHF.

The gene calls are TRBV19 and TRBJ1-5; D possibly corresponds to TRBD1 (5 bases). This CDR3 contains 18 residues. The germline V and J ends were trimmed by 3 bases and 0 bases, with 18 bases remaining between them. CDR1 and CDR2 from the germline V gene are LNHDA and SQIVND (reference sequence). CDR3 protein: CASSIDQAGQYSNQPQHF. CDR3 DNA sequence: TGTGCCAGTAGTATTGATCAGGCAGGGCAGTATAGCAATCAGCCCCAGCATTTT.

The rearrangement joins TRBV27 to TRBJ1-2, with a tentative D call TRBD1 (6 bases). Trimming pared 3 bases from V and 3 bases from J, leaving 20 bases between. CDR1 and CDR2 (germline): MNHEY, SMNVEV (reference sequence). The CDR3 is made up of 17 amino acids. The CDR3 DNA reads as TGTGCCAGCAGTTTTTCCGGAAGCAGGGGTAGAGACTATGGCTACACCTTC. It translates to CASSFSGSRGRDYGYTF.

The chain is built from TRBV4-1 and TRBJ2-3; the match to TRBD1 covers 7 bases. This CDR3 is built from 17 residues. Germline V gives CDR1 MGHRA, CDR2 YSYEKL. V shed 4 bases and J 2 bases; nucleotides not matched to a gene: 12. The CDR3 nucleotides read TGCGCCAGCAGCCTTCTTCACAGGGGTCAATTCACAGATACGCAGTATTTT. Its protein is CASSLLHRGQFTDTQYF.

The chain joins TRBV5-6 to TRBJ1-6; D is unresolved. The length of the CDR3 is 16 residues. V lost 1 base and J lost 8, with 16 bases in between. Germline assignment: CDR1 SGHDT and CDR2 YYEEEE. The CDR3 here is CASSLWYRHMDSPLHF. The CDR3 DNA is TGTGCCAGCAGCTTGTGGTACAGACATATGGATTCACCCCTCCACTTT.

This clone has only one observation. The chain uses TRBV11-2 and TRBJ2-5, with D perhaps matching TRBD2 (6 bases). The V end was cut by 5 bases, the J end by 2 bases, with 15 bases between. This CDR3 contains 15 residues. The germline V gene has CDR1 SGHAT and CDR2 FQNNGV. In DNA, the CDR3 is TGTGCCAGCAGCAATCCCGGGACTCGACAAGAGACCCAGTACTTC. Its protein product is CASSNPGTRQETQYF.

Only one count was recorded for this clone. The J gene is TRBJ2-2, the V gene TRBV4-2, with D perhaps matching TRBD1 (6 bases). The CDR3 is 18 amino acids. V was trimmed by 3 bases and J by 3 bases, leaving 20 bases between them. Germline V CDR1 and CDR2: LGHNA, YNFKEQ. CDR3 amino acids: CASSQRQEACEYTGELFF. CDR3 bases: TGTGCCAGCAGCCAGCGACAGGAGGCTTGCGAGTACACCGGGGAGCTGTTTTTT.

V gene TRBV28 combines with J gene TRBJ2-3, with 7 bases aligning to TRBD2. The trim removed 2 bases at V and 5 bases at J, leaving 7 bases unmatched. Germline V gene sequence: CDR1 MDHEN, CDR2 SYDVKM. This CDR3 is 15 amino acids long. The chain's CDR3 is CASSLRRRERDTQYF. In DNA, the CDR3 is TGTGCCAGCAGTTTAAGAAGGCGGGAGAGAGATACGCAGTATTTT. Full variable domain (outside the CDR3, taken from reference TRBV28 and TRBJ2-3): DVKVTQSSRYLVKRTGEKVFLECVQDMDHENMFWYRQDPGLGLRLIYFSYDVKMKEKGDIPEGYSVSREKKERFSLILESASTNQTSMYLCASSLRRRERDTQYFGPGTRLTVL.

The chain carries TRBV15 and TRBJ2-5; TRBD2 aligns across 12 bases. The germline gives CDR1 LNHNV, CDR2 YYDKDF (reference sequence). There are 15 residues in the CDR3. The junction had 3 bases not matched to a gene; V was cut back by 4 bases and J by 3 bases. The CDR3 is CATSTRTSGKETQYF. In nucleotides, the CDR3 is TGTGCCACCAGCACCCGGACTAGCGGGAAAGAGACCCAGTACTTC.

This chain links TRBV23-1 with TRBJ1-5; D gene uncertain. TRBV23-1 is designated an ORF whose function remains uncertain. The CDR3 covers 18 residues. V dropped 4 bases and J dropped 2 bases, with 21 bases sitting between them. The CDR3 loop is CASSRTPLGGDGNQPQHF. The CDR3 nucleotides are TGCGCCAGCAGTCGAACACCTTTGGGAGGCGATGGCAATCAGCCCCAGCATTTT.

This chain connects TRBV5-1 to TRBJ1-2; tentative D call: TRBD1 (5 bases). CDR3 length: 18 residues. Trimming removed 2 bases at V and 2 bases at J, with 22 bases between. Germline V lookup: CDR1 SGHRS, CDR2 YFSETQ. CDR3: CASSFRRRVQGWNYGYTF. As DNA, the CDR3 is TGCGCCAGCAGCTTTCGTCGCCGGGTTCAGGGATGGAACTATGGCTACACCTTC.

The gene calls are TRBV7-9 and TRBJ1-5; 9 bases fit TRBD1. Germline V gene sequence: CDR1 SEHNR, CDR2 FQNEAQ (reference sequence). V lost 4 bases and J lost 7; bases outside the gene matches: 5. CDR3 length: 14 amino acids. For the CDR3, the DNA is TGTGCCAGCAGCTCACAGGGGGCTGACCAGCCCCAGCATTTT. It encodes CASSSQGADQPQHF.

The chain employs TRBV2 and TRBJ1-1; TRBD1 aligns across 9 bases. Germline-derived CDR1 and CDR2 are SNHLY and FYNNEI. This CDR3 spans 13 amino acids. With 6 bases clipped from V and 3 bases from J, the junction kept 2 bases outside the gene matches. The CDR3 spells CASRGQGHTEAFF. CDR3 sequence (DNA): TGTGCCAGCAGGGGACAGGGTCACACTGAAGCTTTCTTT.

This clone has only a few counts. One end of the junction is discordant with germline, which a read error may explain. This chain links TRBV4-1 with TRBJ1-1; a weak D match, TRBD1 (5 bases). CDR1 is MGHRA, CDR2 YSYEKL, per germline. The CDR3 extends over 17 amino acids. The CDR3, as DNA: TGCGCCAGCAGACAAGAATTTGGGGCGGTAAGGAACACTGAAGCTTTCTTT. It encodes CASRQEFGAVRNTEAFF.

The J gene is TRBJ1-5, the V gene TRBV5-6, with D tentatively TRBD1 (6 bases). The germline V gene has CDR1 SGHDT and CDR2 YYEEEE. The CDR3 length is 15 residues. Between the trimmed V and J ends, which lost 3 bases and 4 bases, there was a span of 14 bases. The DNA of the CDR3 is TGTGCCAGCAGCTCGAGGACAGAAAAGAATCAGCCCCAGCATTTT. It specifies CASSSRTEKNQPQHF.

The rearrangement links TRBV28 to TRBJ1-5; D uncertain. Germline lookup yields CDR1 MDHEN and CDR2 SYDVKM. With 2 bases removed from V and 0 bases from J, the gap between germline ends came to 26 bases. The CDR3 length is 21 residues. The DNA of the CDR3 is TGTGCCAGCAGTTTAGATAGAGTGTTCCGCGCCCGGGGATATAGCAATCAGCCCCAGCATTTT. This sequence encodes CASSLDRVFRARGYSNQPQHF.

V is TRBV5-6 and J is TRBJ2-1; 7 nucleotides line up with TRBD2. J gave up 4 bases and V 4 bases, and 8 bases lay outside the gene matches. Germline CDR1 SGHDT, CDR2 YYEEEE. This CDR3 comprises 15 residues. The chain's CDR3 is CASSRLAEGYNEQFF. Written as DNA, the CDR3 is TGTGCCAGCAGCCGGCTAGCGGAGGGTTACAATGAGCAGTTCTTC.